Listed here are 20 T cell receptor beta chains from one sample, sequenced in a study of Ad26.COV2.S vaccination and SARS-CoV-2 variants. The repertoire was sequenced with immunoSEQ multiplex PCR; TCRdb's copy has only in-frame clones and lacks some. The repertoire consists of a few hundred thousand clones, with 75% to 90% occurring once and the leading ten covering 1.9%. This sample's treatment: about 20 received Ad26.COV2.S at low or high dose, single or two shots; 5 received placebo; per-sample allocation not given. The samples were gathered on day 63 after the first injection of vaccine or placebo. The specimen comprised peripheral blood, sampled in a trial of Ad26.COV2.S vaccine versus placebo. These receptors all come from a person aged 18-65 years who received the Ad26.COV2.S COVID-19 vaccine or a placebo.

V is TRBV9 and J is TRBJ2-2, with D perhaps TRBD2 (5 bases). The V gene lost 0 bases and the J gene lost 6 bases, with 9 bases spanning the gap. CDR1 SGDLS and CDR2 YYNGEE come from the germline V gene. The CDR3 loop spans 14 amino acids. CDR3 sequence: CASSVVGSAGELFF. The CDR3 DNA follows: TGTGCCAGCAGCGTAGTAGGTAGCGCCGGGGAGCTGTTTTTT. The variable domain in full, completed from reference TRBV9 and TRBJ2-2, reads DSGVTQTPKHLITATGQRVTLRCSPRSGDLSVYWYQQSLDQGLQFLIQYYNGEERAKGNILERFSAQQFPDLHSELNLSSLELGDSALYFCASSVVGSAGELFFGEGSRLTVL.

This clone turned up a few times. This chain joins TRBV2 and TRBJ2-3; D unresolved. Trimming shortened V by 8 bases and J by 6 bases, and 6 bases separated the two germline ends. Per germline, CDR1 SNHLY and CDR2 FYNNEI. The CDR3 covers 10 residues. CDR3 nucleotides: TGTGCCAGCTTGGAGGATACGCAGTATTTT. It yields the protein CASLEDTQYF. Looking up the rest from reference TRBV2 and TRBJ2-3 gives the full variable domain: EPEVTQTPSHQVTQMGQEVILRCVPISNHLYFYWYRQILGQKVEFLVSFYNNEISEKSEIFDDQFSVERPDGSNFTLKIRSTKLEDSAMYFCASLEDTQYFGPGTRLTVL.

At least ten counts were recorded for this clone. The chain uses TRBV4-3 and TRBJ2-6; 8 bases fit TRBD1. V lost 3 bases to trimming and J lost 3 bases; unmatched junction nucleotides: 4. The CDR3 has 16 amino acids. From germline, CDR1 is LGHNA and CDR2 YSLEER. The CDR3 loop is CASSHGQGGGANVLTF. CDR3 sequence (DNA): TGCGCCAGCAGCCATGGACAGGGAGGTGGGGCCAACGTCCTGACTTTC.

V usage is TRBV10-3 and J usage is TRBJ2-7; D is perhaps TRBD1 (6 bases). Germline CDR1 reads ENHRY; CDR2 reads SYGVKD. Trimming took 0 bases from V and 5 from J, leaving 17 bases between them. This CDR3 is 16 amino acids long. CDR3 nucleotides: TGTGCCATCAGTGAGTCGGCCCAGGGGAGCCCCCACGAGCAGTACTTC. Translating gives CAISESAQGSPHEQYF.

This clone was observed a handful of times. The CDR3: CASRGTLLRNQPQHF. Here the CDR3 DNA reads TGTGCCAGTAGAGGAACACTGCTGAGAAATCAGCCCCAGCATTTT. V and J are TRBV19 and TRBJ1-5, with unresolved D. The V end was cut by 6 bases, the J end by 4 bases, with 16 bases between. CDR3 length: 15 amino acids. CDR1 and CDR2 from the germline V gene are LNHDA and SQIVND (reference sequence).

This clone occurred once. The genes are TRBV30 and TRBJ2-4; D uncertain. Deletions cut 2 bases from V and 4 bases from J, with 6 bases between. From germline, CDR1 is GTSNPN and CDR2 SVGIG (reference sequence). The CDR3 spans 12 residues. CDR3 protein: CAWSHGKNIQYF. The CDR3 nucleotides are TGTGCCTGGAGTCACGGGAAAAACATTCAGTACTTC.

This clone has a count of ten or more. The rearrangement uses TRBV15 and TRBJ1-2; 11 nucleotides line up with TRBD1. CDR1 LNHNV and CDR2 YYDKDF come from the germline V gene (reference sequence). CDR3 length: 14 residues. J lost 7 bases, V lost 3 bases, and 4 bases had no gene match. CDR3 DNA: TGTGCCACCAGCAGGAGGACAGGGGGCGGTGGCTACACCTTC. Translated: CATSRRTGGGGYTF. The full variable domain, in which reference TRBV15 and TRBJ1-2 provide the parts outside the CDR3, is DAMVIQNPRYQVTQFGKPVTLSCSQTLNHNVMYWYQQKSSQAPKLLFHYYDKDFNNEADTPDNFQSRRPNTSFCFLDIRSPGLGDTAMYLCATSRRTGGGGYTFGSGTRLTVV.

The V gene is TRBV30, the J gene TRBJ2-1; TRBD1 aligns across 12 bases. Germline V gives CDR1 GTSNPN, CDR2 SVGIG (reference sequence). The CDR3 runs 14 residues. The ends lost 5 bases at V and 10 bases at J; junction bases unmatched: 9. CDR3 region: CAWGPGQGAREQFF. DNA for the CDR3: TGTGCCTGGGGACCGGGACAGGGGGCACGAGAGCAGTTCTTC.

The CDR3 sequence: CASSLAGRETQYF. Written as DNA, the CDR3 is TGTGCCAGCAGCTTAGCGGGAAGGGAGACCCAGTACTTC. V gene TRBV6-4 combines with J gene TRBJ2-5; TRBD2 agrees at 8 bases. V lost 6 bases and J lost 5; bases outside the gene matches: 5. Germline assignment: CDR1 MRHNA and CDR2 SNTAGT. The CDR3 length is 13 residues.

The CDR3 bases are TGTGCCAGCAGTGACTCCGGGACAGGGTCTTATGGCTACACCTTC. Its translation: CASSDSGTGSYGYTF. This chain joins TRBV6-4 and TRBJ1-2, with TRBD1 matching 9 bases. There are 15 residues in the CDR3. J lost 5 bases, V lost 0 bases, and 4 bases had no gene match. From germline, CDR1 is MRHNA and CDR2 SNTAGT.

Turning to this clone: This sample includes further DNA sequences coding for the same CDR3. CDR3 sequence: CASSLSYGYTF. CDR3 nucleotides: TGTGCCAGCAGTTTAAGTTACGGCTACACCTTC. The chain recombines TRBV28 with TRBJ1-2; D gene ambiguous. Germline assignment: CDR1 MDHEN and CDR2 SYDVKM. The CDR3 runs to 11 residues. Trimming took off 2 bases at V and 8 bases at J, with 6 bases between the two ends.

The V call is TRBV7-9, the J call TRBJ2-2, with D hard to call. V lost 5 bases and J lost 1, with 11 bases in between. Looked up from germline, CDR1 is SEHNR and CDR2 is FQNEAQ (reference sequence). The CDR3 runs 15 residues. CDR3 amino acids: CASSPPGRNTGELFF. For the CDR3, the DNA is TGTGCCAGCAGCCCCCCCGGCAGGAACACCGGGGAGCTGTTTTTT.

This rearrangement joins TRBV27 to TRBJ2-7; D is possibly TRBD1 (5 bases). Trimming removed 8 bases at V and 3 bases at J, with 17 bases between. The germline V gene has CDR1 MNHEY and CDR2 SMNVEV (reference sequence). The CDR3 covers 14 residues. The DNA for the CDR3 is TGTGCCAGCGGGTCATGGCAGGGCCTCTACGAGCAGTACTTC. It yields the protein CASGSWQGLYEQYF.

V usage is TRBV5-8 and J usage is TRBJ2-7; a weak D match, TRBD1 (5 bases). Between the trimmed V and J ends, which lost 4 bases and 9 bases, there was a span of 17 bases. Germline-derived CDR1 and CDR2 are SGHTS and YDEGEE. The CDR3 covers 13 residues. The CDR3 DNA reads TGTGCCAGCAGCCCCATGGACACCTCCGGGCAGTACTTC. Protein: CASSPMDTSGQYF.

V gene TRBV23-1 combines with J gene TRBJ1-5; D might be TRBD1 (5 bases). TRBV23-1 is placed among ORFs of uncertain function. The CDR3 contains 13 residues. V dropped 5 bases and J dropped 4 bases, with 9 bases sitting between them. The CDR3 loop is CASSTAGNQPQHF. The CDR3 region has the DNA TGCGCCAGCAGTACCGCAGGGAATCAGCCCCAGCATTTT.

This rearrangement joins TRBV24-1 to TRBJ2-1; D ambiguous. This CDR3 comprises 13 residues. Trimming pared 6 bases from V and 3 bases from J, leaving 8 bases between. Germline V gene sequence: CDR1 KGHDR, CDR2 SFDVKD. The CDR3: CATSLVGYNEQFF. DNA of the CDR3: TGTGCCACCAGTTTGGTGGGCTACAATGAGCAGTTCTTC.

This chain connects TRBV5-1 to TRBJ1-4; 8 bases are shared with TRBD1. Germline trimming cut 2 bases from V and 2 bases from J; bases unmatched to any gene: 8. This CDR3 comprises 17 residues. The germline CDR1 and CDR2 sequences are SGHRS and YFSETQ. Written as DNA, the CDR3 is TGCGCCAGCAGCTTTCCAGGGGGCGCGGAGACTAATGAAAAACTGTTTTTT. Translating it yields CASSFPGGAETNEKLFF. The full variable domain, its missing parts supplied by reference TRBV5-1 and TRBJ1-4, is KAGVTQTPRYLIKTRGQQVTLSCSPISGHRSVSWYQQTPGQGLQFLFEYFSETQRNKGNFPGRFSGRQFSNSRSEMNVSTLELGDSALYLCASSFPGGAETNEKLFFGSGTQLSVL.

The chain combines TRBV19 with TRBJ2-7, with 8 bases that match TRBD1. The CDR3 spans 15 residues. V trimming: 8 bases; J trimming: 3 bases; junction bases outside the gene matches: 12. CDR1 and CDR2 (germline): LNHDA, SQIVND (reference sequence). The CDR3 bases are TGTGCCAGTCGAGAGACAGGGGAGGATCTCTACGAGCAGTACTTC. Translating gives CASRETGEDLYEQYF.

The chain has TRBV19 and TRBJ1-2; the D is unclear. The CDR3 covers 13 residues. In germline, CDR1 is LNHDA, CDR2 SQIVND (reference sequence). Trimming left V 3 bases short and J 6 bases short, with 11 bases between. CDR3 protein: CASSIGREDGYTF. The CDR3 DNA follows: TGTGCCAGTAGTATCGGTAGGGAGGATGGCTACACCTTC.

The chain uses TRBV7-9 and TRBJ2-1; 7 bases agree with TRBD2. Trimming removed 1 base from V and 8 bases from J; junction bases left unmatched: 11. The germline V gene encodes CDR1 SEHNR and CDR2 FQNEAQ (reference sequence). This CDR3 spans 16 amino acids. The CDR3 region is CASSLGGSGWGDEQFF. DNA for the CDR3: TGTGCCAGCAGCTTAGGGGGTAGCGGGTGGGGCGATGAGCAGTTCTTC.